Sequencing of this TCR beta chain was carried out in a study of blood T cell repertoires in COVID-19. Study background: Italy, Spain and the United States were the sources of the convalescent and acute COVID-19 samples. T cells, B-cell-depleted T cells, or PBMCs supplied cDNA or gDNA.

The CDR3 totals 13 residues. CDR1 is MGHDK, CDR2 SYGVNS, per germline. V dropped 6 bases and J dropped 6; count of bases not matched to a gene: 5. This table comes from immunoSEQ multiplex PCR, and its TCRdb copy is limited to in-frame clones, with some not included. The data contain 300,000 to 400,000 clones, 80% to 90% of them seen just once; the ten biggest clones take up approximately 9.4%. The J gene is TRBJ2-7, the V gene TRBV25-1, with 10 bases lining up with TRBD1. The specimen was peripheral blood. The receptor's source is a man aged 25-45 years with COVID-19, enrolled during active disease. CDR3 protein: CASSRDRGSEQYF. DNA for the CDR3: TGTGCCAGCAGCCGGGACAGGGGAAGCGAGCAGTACTTC.